One sample yielded the 18 T cell receptor beta chains listed below, sequenced in a study of blood T cell repertoires in COVID-19. The assay was immunoSEQ multiplex PCR, and TCRdb's table has in-frame clones only and misses some. The top ten clones hold 9.5% to 13% of a sample with 95,000 to 100,000 clones, around 87% of them seen once. The specimen was peripheral blood. Source of these receptors: a woman aged 25-40 years with acute or convalescent COVID-19.

J is TRBJ1-1 and V is TRBV30; D not resolved. The germline gives CDR1 GTSNPN, CDR2 SVGIG (reference sequence). V gave up 1 base and J gave up 0 bases, with 6 bases separating them. This CDR3 region has 13 residues. CDR3 DNA sequence: TGTGCCTGGAGTGGGGCAGTGAACACTGAAGCTTTCTTT. Amino acid sequence: CAWSGAVNTEAFF.

The rearrangement joins TRBV5-4 to TRBJ1-1; 8 bases are shared with TRBD1. Germline CDR1 and CDR2: SGHNT and YYREEE (reference sequence). Trimming cost V 6 bases and J 2 bases; bases outside gene matches: 6. The CDR3 sequence is 14 residues long. The CDR3 DNA reads TGTGCCAGCACCCCGACAGGGGCTAACACTGAAGCTTTCTTT. Its protein is CASTPTGANTEAFF.

The chain is built from TRBV5-1 and TRBJ1-6, with 7 bases that match TRBD1. V was pared by 0 bases and J by 7 bases, with 4 bases of the junction left unmatched. The CDR3 has 15 residues. The germline V gene encodes CDR1 SGHRS and CDR2 YFSETQ. The chain's CDR3 is CASSLEGTVNSPLHF. CDR3 bases: TGCGCCAGCAGCTTGGAGGGGACAGTGAATTCACCCCTCCACTTT. The full variable domain, with the rest looked up from reference TRBV5-1 and TRBJ1-6, is KAGVTQTPRYLIKTRGQQVTLSCSPISGHRSVSWYQQTPGQGLQFLFEYFSETQRNKGNFPGRFSGRQFSNSRSEMNVSTLELGDSALYLCASSLEGTVNSPLHFGNGTRLTVT.

The gene calls are TRBV7-9 and TRBJ1-2; 8 nucleotides match TRBD1. The trim removed 5 bases at V and 4 bases at J, leaving 3 bases unmatched. Germline assignment: CDR1 SEHNR and CDR2 FQNEAQ (reference sequence). CDR3 length: 13 amino acids. CDR3 sequence: CASSPTGGYGYTF. CDR3 DNA: TGTGCCAGCAGCCCAACAGGGGGCTATGGCTACACCTTC.

CDR3 residues: CASSSLADEQYF. CDR3 coding DNA: TGTGCCAGCAGCTCCCTGGCAGACGAGCAGTACTTC. The J gene is TRBJ2-7, the V gene TRBV5-6; D call uncertain. The CDR3 length is 12 residues. Germline-derived CDR1 and CDR2 are SGHDT and YYEEEE. The germline V and J ends were trimmed by 3 bases and 5 bases, with 9 bases remaining between them.

This chain joins TRBV7-9 and TRBJ2-7, with D tentatively TRBD2 (6 bases). CDR3 size: 14 residues. Germline V gene lookup returns CDR1 SEHNR and CDR2 FQNEAQ (reference sequence). V was trimmed by 3 bases and J by 2 bases, leaving 11 bases between them. CDR3 bases: TGTGCCAGCAGCTTGCGGGAAAGCCCCTACGAGCAGTACTTC. Amino acid sequence: CASSLRESPYEQYF.

This chain connects TRBV7-9 to TRBJ1-1; maybe TRBD1 (6 bases). The CDR3 is 16 amino acids. Looked up from germline, CDR1 is SEHNR and CDR2 is FQNEAQ (reference sequence). V was clipped by 2 bases and J by 7 bases, with 20 bases between them. The CDR3 region is CASSLRGRGVYFEAFF. In nucleotides, the CDR3 is TGTGCCAGCAGCTTACGAGGCAGGGGCGTTTATTTTGAAGCTTTCTTT.

The gene calls are TRBV28 and TRBJ2-1; D unresolved. Germline CDR1 and CDR2: MDHEN and SYDVKM. CDR3 length: 15 amino acids. V was clipped by 4 bases and J by 0 bases, with 10 bases between them. The CDR3 nucleotides read TGTGCCAGCAGTTCCGCCGGGTCCTCCTACAATGAGCAGTTCTTC. Amino acid sequence: CASSSAGSSYNEQFF.

This clone was counted once. The V call is TRBV2, the J call TRBJ1-2; TRBD1 agrees at 10 bases. Looked up from germline, CDR1 is SNHLY and CDR2 is FYNNEI. Trimming removed 1 base from V and 5 bases from J; junction bases left unmatched: 1. CDR3 length equals 14 residues. The CDR3 nucleotides read TGTGCCAGCAGTGAAGGACAGGGGGCTTATGGCTACACCTTC. It specifies CASSEGQGAYGYTF.

The gene calls are TRBV9 and TRBJ2-1, with D possibly TRBD2 on 5 matching bases. Germline values: CDR1 SGDLS, CDR2 YYNGEE. CDR3 length equals 13 residues. Deletions cut 2 bases from V and 7 bases from J, with 10 bases between. The CDR3 loop reads CASSVPRGNEQFF. The CDR3 DNA sequence: TGTGCCAGCAGCGTCCCCCGCGGGAATGAGCAGTTCTTC.

The chain recombines TRBV9 with TRBJ2-3; 9 bases are a match to TRBD1. Unmatched junction bases numbered 11, after V lost 3 bases and J lost 3 bases. The CDR3 runs 17 residues. CDR1 SGDLS and CDR2 YYNGEE come from the germline V gene. The CDR3 reads CASSAAGTGSLTDTQYF. The CDR3 coding sequence is TGTGCCAGCAGCGCCGCCGGGACAGGGTCTCTTACAGATACGCAGTATTTT.

The J gene is TRBJ2-3, the V gene TRBV6-6; 11 nucleotides match TRBD1. The CDR3 runs 15 residues. Germline V gene sequence: CDR1 MNHNY, CDR2 SVGAGI (reference sequence). The V segment lost 7 bases and the J segment 5 bases; nucleotides outside the gene matches: 8. Here the CDR3 reads CASIPGQGGGDTQYF. The DNA of the CDR3 is TGTGCCAGCATTCCGGGACAGGGGGGCGGAGATACGCAGTATTTT.

The rearrangement joins TRBV7-8 to TRBJ2-7; D is undetermined. Germline CDR1 is SGHVS and CDR2 is FQNEAQ. The CDR3 extends over 14 amino acids. Trimming took 5 bases from V and 0 from J, leaving 11 bases between them. CDR3 DNA sequence: TGTGCCAGCAGCCCGAACATTAACTCCTACGAGCAGTACTTC. Protein sequence: CASSPNINSYEQYF. The full variable domain, its missing parts supplied by reference TRBV7-8 and TRBJ2-7, is GAGVSQSPRYKVAKRGQDVALRCDPISGHVSLFWYQQALGQGPEFLTYFQNEAQLDKSGLPSDRFFAERPEGSVSTLKIQRTQQEDSAVYLCASSPNINSYEQYFGPGTRLTVT.

The chain employs TRBV9 and TRBJ1-2; 8 nucleotides match TRBD1. CDR3 length: 15 amino acids. The germline gives CDR1 SGDLS, CDR2 YYNGEE. V dropped 2 bases and J dropped 5; count of bases not matched to a gene: 8. The CDR3 coding sequence is TGTGCCAGCAGCGTTTCGACAGGGGTGGAGTATGGCTACACCTTC. This sequence encodes CASSVSTGVEYGYTF.

The count of this clone is one. The chain joins TRBV7-3 to TRBJ2-1, with 8 bases that match TRBD2. Germline CDR1 SGHTA, CDR2 FQGTGA. With V trimmed by 1 base and J by 7 bases, 6 bases remained unmatched. The CDR3 totals 15 residues. In nucleotides, the CDR3 is TGTGCCAGCAGCTTAAGGCGGGGGGCCCTAAATGAGCAGTTCTTC. Protein: CASSLRRGALNEQFF.

This clone has just a few counts. V and J are TRBV7-2 and TRBJ2-1; 7 bases are shared with TRBD2. CDR3 size: 15 residues. CDR1 SGHTA and CDR2 FQGNSA come from the germline V gene. V lost 9 bases to trimming and J lost 7 bases; unmatched junction nucleotides: 15. The chain's CDR3 is CASSRSGDFMNEQFF. The CDR3 nucleotides are TGTGCCAGTAGTAGGAGCGGGGACTTTATGAATGAGCAGTTCTTC.

In DNA form, the CDR3 reads TGTGCCAGCAGTTTTCTCGGCAGGGGCAATCAGCCCCAGCATTTT. It is translated as CASSFLGRGNQPQHF. This chain links TRBV28 with TRBJ1-5, with D tentatively TRBD1 (5 bases). CDR1 MDHEN and CDR2 SYDVKM come from the germline V gene. The V end lost 3 bases, the J end lost 2 bases, and 11 bases lay between the germline ends. There are 15 residues in the CDR3.

The gene calls are TRBV7-9 and TRBJ2-7, with D tentatively TRBD1 (6 bases). The CDR3 is made up of 14 amino acids. CDR1 and CDR2 (germline): SEHNR, FQNEAQ (reference sequence). Deletions cut 5 bases from V and 2 bases from J, with 13 bases between. The CDR3 region has the DNA TGTGCCAGCAGCCGGACAGAAGGAGCCTACGAGCAGTACTTC. Translating it yields CASSRTEGAYEQYF.